This TCR beta chain derives from a study of technical replicates of blood from a handful of donors. Profiling relied on immunoSEQ multiplex PCR, and the TCRdb table lists in-frame clones only, not all of them. Here the sample spans 50,000 to 70,000 clones, about nine tenths being singletons. The ends lost 3 bases at V and 1 base at J; junction bases unmatched: 1. Germline CDR1 reads LNHDA; CDR2 reads SQIVND (reference sequence). This CDR3 region has 15 residues. The sequencing input was PBMCs. This clonotype originated in a human donor in good health. Some clones in this sample may be carry-over from other donors' samples. The V gene is TRBV19, the J gene TRBJ2-5, with TRBD1 matching 11 bases. CDR3 in DNA: TGTGCCAGTAGTATCGGGACAGGGGGCCAAGAGACCCAGTACTTC. Its protein is CASSIGTGGQETQYF.